These 28 T cell receptor beta chains were all obtained from the same sample, sequenced in a study of blood T cell repertoires in COVID-19. The table came from immunoSEQ multiplex PCR; TCRdb's copy has only in-frame clones and leaves some out. In the table there are 200,000 or so clones, under 90% of which are singletons. The material sequenced was peripheral blood. These receptors were obtained from an elderly woman with COVID-19, enrolled during active disease.

V and J are TRBV27 and TRBJ2-3; 8 bases line up with TRBD2. Trimming at V came to 6 bases and at J to 5 bases, leaving 10 bases not matched to a gene. CDR1 is MNHEY and CDR2 is SMNVEV in the germline V gene (reference sequence). This CDR3 contains 15 residues. The CDR3 DNA reads as TGTGCCAGCAGCCTTCTAATAGCGGGGAAAGATACGCAGTATTTT. Translation gives CASSLLIAGKDTQYF.

The genes are TRBV28 and TRBJ1-2, with 7 bases identical to TRBD1. Germline loops: CDR1 MDHEN, CDR2 SYDVKM. This CDR3 has 15 amino acids. In DNA form, the CDR3 reads TGTGTGACTCGACAGGGCCCCCTGGGCCTCTATGGCTACACCTTC. Amino acid sequence: CVTRQGPLGLYGYTF.

The V and J genes are TRBV5-1 and TRBJ1-3; unclear D gene. Trimming cost V 1 base and J 0 bases, with 8 bases left between them. The CDR3 totals 15 residues. Germline V lookup: CDR1 SGHRS, CDR2 YFSETQ. The CDR3: CASSLSGTSGNTIYF. In nucleotides, the CDR3 is TGCGCCAGCAGCTTGTCGGGTACCTCTGGAAACACCATATATTTT.

The V call is TRBV6-6, the J call TRBJ1-1; no reliable D call. The CDR3 sequence is 12 residues long. V shed 8 bases and J shed 0 bases, with 7 bases lying between them. Germline V lookup: CDR1 MNHNY, CDR2 SVGAGI (reference sequence). This chain's CDR3 is CASGLMNTEAFF. Here the CDR3 DNA reads TGTGCCAGCGGGCTAATGAACACTGAAGCTTTCTTT.

The chain uses TRBV14 and TRBJ2-1, with D unresolved. The CDR3 is 11 amino acids. In germline, CDR1 is SGHDN, CDR2 FVKESK. The V end was cut by 5 bases, the J end by 8 bases, with 7 bases between. This chain's CDR3 is CASSVTYEQFF. Written as DNA, the CDR3 is TGTGCCAGCAGCGTCACTTATGAGCAGTTCTTC.

Only one count was recorded for this clone. The chain links TRBV27 to TRBJ2-3; the match to TRBD1 covers 9 bases. CDR1 is MNHEY, CDR2 SMNVEV, per germline (reference sequence). V trimming: 4 bases; J trimming: 2 bases; junction bases outside the gene matches: 7. The CDR3 sequence is 16 residues long. The CDR3 DNA reads as TGTGCCAGCAGTTCTACGGACAGGGGATTCACAGATACGCAGTATTTT. This sequence encodes CASSSTDRGFTDTQYF.

The chain employs TRBV19 and TRBJ2-5; no reliable D call. Germline V gives CDR1 LNHDA, CDR2 SQIVND (reference sequence). CDR3 length: 12 residues. Trimming left V 3 bases short and J 3 bases short, with 5 bases between. The CDR3 spells CASSMGEETQYF. CDR3 in DNA: TGTGCCAGTAGTATGGGCGAAGAGACCCAGTACTTC.

This clone was detected only a few times. The chain employs TRBV5-1 and TRBJ2-2; unclear D gene. This CDR3 has 15 amino acids. V was trimmed by 0 bases and J by 0 bases, leaving 6 bases between them. The germline gives CDR1 SGHRS, CDR2 YFSETQ. The CDR3 loop reads CASSLEQTNTGELFF. DNA of the CDR3: TGCGCCAGCAGCTTGGAACAGACGAACACCGGGGAGCTGTTTTTT.

The chain recombines TRBV27 with TRBJ2-7; D remains unclear. The CDR3 covers 12 residues. Trimming cost V 5 bases and J 2 bases, with 7 bases left between them. Germline V lookup: CDR1 MNHEY, CDR2 SMNVEV (reference sequence). The CDR3 sequence: CASSPYPYEQYF. CDR3 DNA sequence: TGTGCCAGCAGTCCCTACCCCTACGAGCAGTACTTC.

V usage is TRBV28 and J usage is TRBJ2-2; 15 bases agree with TRBD2. V trimming: 6 bases; J trimming: 3 bases; junction bases outside the gene matches: 8. The CDR3 contains 18 residues. Germline V gene lookup returns CDR1 MDHEN and CDR2 SYDVKM. The CDR3 sequence is CASRPGLAGGYYTGELFF. In DNA form, the CDR3 reads TGTGCCAGCAGGCCGGGACTAGCGGGGGGCTATTACACCGGGGAGCTGTTTTTT.

The chain recombines TRBV7-2 with TRBJ1-1; D uncertain. The CDR3 runs to 14 residues. Between the trimmed V and J ends, which lost 2 bases and 1 base, there was a span of 8 bases. From germline, CDR1 is SGHTA and CDR2 FQGNSA. CDR3 nucleotide sequence: TGTGCCAGCAGCTTATTACGGGGGAACACTGAAGCTTTCTTT. Translation: CASSLLRGNTEAFF.

This chain links TRBV7-2 with TRBJ2-2; D is uncertain. Germline V lookup: CDR1 SGHTA, CDR2 FQGNSA. The CDR3 totals 16 residues. Trimming stripped 0 bases from V and 9 bases from J, with 17 bases between. CDR3 coding DNA: TGTGCCAGCAGCTTAGCGTGGTCCGTAACACAGAGGGAGCTGTTTTTT. It is translated as CASSLAWSVTQRELFF.

The J gene is TRBJ1-2, the V gene TRBV28; TRBD1 matches 7 bases. Trimming at V came to 6 bases and at J to 4 bases, leaving 8 bases not matched to a gene. Germline loops: CDR1 MDHEN, CDR2 SYDVKM. The CDR3 consists of 14 residues. The CDR3 reads CASSTQQGFYGYTF. The CDR3, as DNA: TGTGCCAGCAGCACCCAACAGGGGTTCTATGGCTACACCTTC.

CDR3 protein: CASSQETPSVELFF. The CDR3 coding sequence is TGTGCCAGCAGCCAAGAAACACCTAGTGTGGAGCTGTTTTTT. The chain links TRBV3-1 (or the pseudogene TRBV3-2) to TRBJ2-2; the D is unclear. CDR3 length equals 14 residues. Germline assignment: CDR1 LGHDT and CDR2 YNNKEL (reference sequence). The V end was cut by 0 bases, the J end by 10 bases, with 12 bases between.

Concerning this clone itself: Other nucleotide sequences in the sample specify the same CDR3. J is TRBJ2-7 and V is TRBV5-1, with TRBD2 matching 9 bases. The CDR3 sequence is 14 residues long. Trimming at V came to 1 base and at J to 1 base, leaving 0 bases not matched to a gene. CDR1 is SGHRS, CDR2 YFSETQ, per germline. In DNA, the CDR3 is TGCGCCAGCAGCTTGAGCGGGGGGTCCTACGAGCAGTACTTC. Translating gives CASSLSGGSYEQYF.

This chain connects TRBV6-4 to TRBJ1-1; D may be TRBD1 (5 bases). CDR1 is MRHNA and CDR2 is SNTAGT in the germline V gene. Trimming pared 6 bases from V and 5 bases from J, leaving 16 bases between. The length of the CDR3 is 14 residues. CDR3 sequence reads: CASSVQAVGTEAFF. Here the CDR3 DNA reads TGTGCCAGCAGCGTACAGGCCGTCGGTACTGAAGCTTTCTTT.

The chain combines TRBV6-2 or TRBV6-3 with TRBJ2-7; 7 bases line up with TRBD1. Germline V gene sequence: CDR1 MNHEY, CDR2 SVGEGT. The CDR3 contains 14 residues. V lost 4 bases to trimming and J lost 0 bases; unmatched junction nucleotides: 3. For the CDR3, the DNA is TGTGCCAGCAGTTGGACAGGTCACTCCTACGAGCAGTACTTC. Amino acid sequence: CASSWTGHSYEQYF.

The chain is built from TRBV2 and TRBJ1-5; 9 bases match TRBD1. Germline V gene lookup returns CDR1 SNHLY and CDR2 FYNNEI. V gave up 6 bases and J gave up 3 bases; unmatched junction bases: 6. This CDR3 has 15 amino acids. The CDR3 is CASRLDRGFNQPQHF. In nucleotides, the CDR3 is TGTGCCAGCAGGCTCGACAGGGGGTTCAATCAGCCCCAGCATTTT.

The chain uses TRBV18 and TRBJ1-1, with D uncertain. The V end lost 6 bases, the J end lost 1 base, and 18 bases lay between the germline ends. The length of the CDR3 is 16 residues. In germline, CDR1 is KGHSH, CDR2 LQKENI. The CDR3 DNA follows: TGTGCCAGCTCCCCCGGTCTAATAGGGAGGAACACTGAAGCTTTCTTT. This translates into CASSPGLIGRNTEAFF.

V usage is TRBV11-2 and J usage is TRBJ2-2; tentative D call: TRBD1 (8 bases). Germline V gene data show CDR1 as SGHAT and CDR2 as FQNNGV. The CDR3 is 13 residues long. V was shortened by 7 bases and J by 7 bases, with 13 bases between the two germline ends. The CDR3 loop reads CASTTGGDGELFF. CDR3 bases: TGTGCCAGCACCACAGGGGGGGACGGGGAGCTGTTTTTT.

CDR3 sequence reads: CASSSGGSGRLLLYEQYF. CDR3 in DNA: TGCGCCAGCAGTTCGGGGGGCAGTGGCCGGCTCCTCCTCTACGAGCAGTACTTC. This sequence joins TRBV5-1 and TRBJ2-7, with a tentative D call TRBD2 (7 bases). The ends were cut back, 5 bases at V and 3 bases at J, with 27 bases in the middle. This CDR3 is built from 18 residues. The germline V gene has CDR1 SGHRS and CDR2 YFSETQ.

This clone was observed a handful of times. The genes are TRBV3-1 (or the pseudogene TRBV3-2) and TRBJ2-2; tentatively, D is TRBD2 (5 bases). Germline V CDR1 and CDR2: LGHDT, YNNKEL (reference sequence). Trimming shortened V by 4 bases and J by 5 bases, and 8 bases separated the two germline ends. The CDR3 consists of 13 residues. The CDR3, as DNA: TGTGCCAGCAGCCCACGGGAAACCGGGGAGCTGTTTTTT. Its protein product is CASSPRETGELFF.

The chain has TRBV5-1 and TRBJ2-2, with a tentative D call TRBD1 (6 bases). V gave up 2 bases and J gave up 0 bases, with 11 bases separating them. The CDR3 is 16 residues long. CDR1 and CDR2 (germline): SGHRS, YFSETQ. CDR3 nucleotide sequence: TGCGCCAGCAGCTTACCTCGGACAGCGAACACCGGGGAGCTGTTTTTT. It codes for CASSLPRTANTGELFF. The full variable domain, with the rest looked up from reference TRBV5-1 and TRBJ2-2, is KAGVTQTPRYLIKTRGQQVTLSCSPISGHRSVSWYQQTPGQGLQFLFEYFSETQRNKGNFPGRFSGRQFSNSRSEMNVSTLELGDSALYLCASSLPRTANTGELFFGEGSRLTVL.

The chain's CDR3 is CACNSGTGVNQPQHF. The CDR3 DNA is TGTGCCTGCAACTCCGGGACAGGGGTAAATCAGCCCCAGCATTTT. The chain recombines TRBV6-6 with TRBJ1-5; 10 nucleotides line up with TRBD1. This CDR3 is 15 amino acids long. Germline assignment: CDR1 MNHNY and CDR2 SVGAGI (reference sequence). V was pared by 11 bases and J by 4 bases, with 11 bases of the junction left unmatched.

The chain carries TRBV6-2 or TRBV6-3 and TRBJ2-1, with 13 nucleotides matching TRBD2. CDR1 and CDR2 from the germline V gene are MNHEY and SVGEGT. Germline trimming cut 4 bases from V and 9 bases from J; bases unmatched to any gene: 9. The CDR3 consists of 16 residues. The CDR3 nucleotides are TGTGCCAGCAGTTCGCCCCGACTAGCGGGGGGCGCTGAGCAGTTCTTC. Protein product: CASSSPRLAGGAEQFF.

The chain combines TRBV19 with TRBJ1-5, with D possibly being TRBD1 (6 bases). CDR3 length: 15 residues. Germline V CDR1 and CDR2: LNHDA, SQIVND (reference sequence). Trimming stripped 3 bases from V and 5 bases from J, with 14 bases between. CDR3 in DNA: TGTGCCAGTAGTATTGGCTTTCCAGGGGATCAGCCCCAGCATTTT. As protein: CASSIGFPGDQPQHF.

This rearrangement joins TRBV19 to TRBJ1-1; 10 bases fit TRBD1. Germline CDR1 and CDR2: LNHDA and SQIVND (reference sequence). The CDR3 has 14 amino acids. V lost 5 bases to trimming and J lost 4 bases; unmatched junction nucleotides: 4. CDR3 DNA sequence: TGTGCCAGTAGTGGGGGACAGGGGCGCACTGAAGCTTTCTTT. Translating gives CASSGGQGRTEAFF.

The J gene is TRBJ2-5, the V gene TRBV11-2, with 11 bases lining up with TRBD2. CDR3 size: 15 residues. J gave up 2 bases and V 5 bases, and 4 bases lay outside the gene matches. Germline CDR1 is SGHAT and CDR2 is FQNNGV. The CDR3 DNA follows: TGTGCCAGCAGCCCGAGACTAGCGGGGCAAGAGACCCAGTACTTC. Its protein product is CASSPRLAGQETQYF.